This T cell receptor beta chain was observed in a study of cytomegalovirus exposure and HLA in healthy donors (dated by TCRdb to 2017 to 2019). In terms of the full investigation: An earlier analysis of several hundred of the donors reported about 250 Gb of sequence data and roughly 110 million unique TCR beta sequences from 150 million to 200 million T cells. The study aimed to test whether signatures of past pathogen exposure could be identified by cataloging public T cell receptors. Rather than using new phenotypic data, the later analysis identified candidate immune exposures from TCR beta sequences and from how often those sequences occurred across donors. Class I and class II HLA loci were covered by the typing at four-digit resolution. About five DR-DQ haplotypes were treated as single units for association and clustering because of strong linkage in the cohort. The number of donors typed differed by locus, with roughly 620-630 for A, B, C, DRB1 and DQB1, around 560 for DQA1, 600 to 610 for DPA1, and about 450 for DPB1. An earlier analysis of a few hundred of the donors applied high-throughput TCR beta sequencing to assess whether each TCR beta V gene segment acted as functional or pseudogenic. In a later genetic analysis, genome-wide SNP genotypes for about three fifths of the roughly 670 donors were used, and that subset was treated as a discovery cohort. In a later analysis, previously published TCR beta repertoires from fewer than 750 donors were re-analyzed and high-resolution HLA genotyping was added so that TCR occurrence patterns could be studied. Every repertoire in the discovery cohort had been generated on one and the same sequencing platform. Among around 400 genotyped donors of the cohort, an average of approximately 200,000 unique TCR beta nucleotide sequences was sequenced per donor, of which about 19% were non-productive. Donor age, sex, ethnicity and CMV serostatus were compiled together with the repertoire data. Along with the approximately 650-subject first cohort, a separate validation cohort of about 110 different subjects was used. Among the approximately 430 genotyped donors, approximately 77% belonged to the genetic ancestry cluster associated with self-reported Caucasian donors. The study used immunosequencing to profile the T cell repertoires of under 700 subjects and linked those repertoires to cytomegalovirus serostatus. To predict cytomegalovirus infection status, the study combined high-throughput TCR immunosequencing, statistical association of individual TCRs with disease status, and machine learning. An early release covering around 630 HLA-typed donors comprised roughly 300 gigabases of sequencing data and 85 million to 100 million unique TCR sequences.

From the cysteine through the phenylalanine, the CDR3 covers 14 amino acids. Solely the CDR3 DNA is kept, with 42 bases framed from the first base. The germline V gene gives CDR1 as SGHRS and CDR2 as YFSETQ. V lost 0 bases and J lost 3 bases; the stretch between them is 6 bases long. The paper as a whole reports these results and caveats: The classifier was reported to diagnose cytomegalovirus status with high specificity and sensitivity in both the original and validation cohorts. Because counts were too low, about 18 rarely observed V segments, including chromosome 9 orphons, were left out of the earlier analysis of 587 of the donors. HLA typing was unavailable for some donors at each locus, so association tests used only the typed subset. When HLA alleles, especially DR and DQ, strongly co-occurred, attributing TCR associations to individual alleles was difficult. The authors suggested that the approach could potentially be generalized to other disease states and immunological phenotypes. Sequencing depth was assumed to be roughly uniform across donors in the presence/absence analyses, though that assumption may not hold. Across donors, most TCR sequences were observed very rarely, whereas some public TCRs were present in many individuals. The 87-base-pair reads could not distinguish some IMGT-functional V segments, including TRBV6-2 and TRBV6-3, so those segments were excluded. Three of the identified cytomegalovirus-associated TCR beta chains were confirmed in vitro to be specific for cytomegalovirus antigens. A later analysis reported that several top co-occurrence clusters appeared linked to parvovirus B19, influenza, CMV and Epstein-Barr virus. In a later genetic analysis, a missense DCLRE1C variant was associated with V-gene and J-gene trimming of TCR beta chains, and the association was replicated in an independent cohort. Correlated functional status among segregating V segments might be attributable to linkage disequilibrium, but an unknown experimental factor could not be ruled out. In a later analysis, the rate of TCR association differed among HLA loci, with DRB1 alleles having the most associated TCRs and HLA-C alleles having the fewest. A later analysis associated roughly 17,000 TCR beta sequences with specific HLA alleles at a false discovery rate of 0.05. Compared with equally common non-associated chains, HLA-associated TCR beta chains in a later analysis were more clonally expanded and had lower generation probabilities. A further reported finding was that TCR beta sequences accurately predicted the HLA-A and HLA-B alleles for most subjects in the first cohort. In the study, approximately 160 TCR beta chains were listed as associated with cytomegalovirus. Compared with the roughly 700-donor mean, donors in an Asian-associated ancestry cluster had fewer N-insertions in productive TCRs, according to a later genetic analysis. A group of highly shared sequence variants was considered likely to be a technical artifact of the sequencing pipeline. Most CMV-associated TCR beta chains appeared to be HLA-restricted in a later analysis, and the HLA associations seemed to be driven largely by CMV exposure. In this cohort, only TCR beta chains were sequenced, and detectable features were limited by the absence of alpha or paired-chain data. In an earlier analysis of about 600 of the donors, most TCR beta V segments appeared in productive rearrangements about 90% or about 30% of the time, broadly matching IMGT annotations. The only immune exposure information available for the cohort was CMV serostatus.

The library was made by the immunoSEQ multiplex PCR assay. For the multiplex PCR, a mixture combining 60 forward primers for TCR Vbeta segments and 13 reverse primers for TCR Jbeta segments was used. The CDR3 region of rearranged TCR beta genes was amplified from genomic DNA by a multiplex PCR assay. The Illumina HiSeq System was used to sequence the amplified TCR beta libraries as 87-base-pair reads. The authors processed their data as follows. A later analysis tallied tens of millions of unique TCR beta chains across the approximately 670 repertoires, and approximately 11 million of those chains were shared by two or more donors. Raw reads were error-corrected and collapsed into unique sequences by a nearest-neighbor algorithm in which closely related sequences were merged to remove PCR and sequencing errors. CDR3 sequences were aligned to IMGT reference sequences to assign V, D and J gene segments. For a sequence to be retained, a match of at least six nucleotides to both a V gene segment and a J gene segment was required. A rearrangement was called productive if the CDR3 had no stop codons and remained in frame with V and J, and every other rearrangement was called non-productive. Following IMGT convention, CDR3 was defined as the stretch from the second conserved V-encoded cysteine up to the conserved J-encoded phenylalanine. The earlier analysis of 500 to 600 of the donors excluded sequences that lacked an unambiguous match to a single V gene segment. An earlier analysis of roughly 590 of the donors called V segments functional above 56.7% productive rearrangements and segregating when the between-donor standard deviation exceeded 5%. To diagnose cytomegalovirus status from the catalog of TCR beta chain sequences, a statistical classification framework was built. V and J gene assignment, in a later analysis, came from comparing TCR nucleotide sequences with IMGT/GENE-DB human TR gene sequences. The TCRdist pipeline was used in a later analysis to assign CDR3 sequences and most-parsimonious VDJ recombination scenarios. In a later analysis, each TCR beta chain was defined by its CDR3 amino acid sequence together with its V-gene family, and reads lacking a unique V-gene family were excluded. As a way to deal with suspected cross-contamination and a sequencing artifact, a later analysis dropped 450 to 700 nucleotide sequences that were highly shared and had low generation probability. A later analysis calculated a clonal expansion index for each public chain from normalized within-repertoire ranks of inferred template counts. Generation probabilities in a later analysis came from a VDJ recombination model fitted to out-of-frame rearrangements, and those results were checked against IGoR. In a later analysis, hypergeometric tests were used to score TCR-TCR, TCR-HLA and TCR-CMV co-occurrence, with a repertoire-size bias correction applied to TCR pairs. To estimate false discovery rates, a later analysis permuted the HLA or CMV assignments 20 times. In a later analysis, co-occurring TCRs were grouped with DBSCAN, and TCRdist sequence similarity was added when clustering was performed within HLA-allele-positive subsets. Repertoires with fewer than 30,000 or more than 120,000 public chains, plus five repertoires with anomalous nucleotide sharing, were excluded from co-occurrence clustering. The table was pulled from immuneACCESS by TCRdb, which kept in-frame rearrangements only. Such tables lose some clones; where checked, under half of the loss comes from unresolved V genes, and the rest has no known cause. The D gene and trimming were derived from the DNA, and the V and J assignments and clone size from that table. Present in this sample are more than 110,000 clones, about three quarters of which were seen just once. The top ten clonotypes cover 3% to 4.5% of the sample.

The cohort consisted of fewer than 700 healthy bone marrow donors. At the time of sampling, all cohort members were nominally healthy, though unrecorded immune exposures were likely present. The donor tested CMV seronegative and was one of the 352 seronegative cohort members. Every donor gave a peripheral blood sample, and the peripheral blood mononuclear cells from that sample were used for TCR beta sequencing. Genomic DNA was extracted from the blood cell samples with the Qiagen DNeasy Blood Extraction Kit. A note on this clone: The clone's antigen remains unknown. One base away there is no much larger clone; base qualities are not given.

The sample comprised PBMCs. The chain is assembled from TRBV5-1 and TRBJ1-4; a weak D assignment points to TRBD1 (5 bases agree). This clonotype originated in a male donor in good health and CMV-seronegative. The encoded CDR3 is CASSLGQSNEKLFF. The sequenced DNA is TGCGCCAGCAGCTTGGGACAGTCTAATGAAAAACTGTTTTTT.